The clone carrying this TCR beta chain was seen only once. J lost 6 bases, V lost 5 bases, and 13 bases had no gene match. The germline V gene encodes CDR1 MDHEN and CDR2 SYDVKM. This CDR3 has 16 amino acids. The sample is drawn from a study of blood T cell repertoires in COVID-19. Assay used: immunoSEQ multiplex PCR; TCRdb lists only in-frame clones, some missing. The sample has just under 60,000 clones; roughly 80% are singletons. The sample was peripheral blood. The sequence was obtained from a human donor in a cohort sampled during active COVID-19. The chain uses TRBV28 and TRBJ2-7; 10 nucleotides agree with TRBD1. The CDR3 DNA is TGTGCCAGCAGTATCTCTCCCGGGACAGGGGACGGCGAGCAGTACTTC. As protein: CASSISPGTGDGEQYF.